The rows below give T cell receptor beta chains drawn from one sample of a study of CD8 T cells in Susac syndrome. Each CDR3 protein is one row after TCRdb ran MiXCR on the immunoSEQ multiplex PCR reads. This sample yields about 130,000 distinct CDR3 sequences, of which about 94% are seen a single time; roughly 0.08% belongs to the top ten. The material sequenced was CD4+ T cells from PBMCs. These receptors were collected from a human donor in good health. CDR3s include the opening cysteine and the closing phenylalanine or tryptophan. D genes are given only for firm matches. Some rows mark clone size as missing; the rest say once, few, many or name a class of expanded clone.

D gene	clone size	V gene	J gene	CDR3 protein	CDR3 DNA
.	.	TRBV20-1	TRBJ2-1	CSARPERRRYNEQFF	TGCAGTGCTAGACCCGAGCGGCGACGATACAATGAGCAGTTCTTC
.	.	TRBV7-2	TRBJ2-7	CASKRWESYEQYF	TGTGCCAGCAAACGGTGGGAGTCCTACGAGCAGTACTTC
.	.	TRBV30	TRBJ1-1	CAWSGYSRAFF	TGTGCCTGGAGTGGCTACTCCCGGGCTTTCTTT
TRBD1	.	TRBV7-2	TRBJ1-2	CASSLRDSSNGYTF	TGTGCCAGCAGCCTCCGGGACAGTTCGAATGGCTACACCTTC
.	.	TRBV20-1	TRBJ2-2	CSARGALGTGELFF	TGCAGTGCTAGAGGGGCTTTGGGAACCGGGGAGCTGTTTTTT
.	.	TRBV7-9	TRBJ1-1	CASSLMNTEAFF	TGTGCCAGCAGCTTGATGAACACTGAAGCTTTCTTT
.	.	TRBV3-1	TRBJ2-6	CASSQGGANVLTF	TGTGCCAGCAGCCAAGGGGGGGCCAACGTCCTGACTTTC
.	once	TRBV5-1	TRBJ2-7	CASRRGTSSYEQYF	TGCGCCAGCAGGAGGGGAACGAGCTCCTACGAGCAGTACTTC
.	.	TRBV29-1	TRBJ1-1	CSVGHLGRNTEAFF	TGCAGCGTTGGACATTTGGGGAGAAACACTGAAGCTTTCTTT
.	.	TRBV12-3/TRBV12-4	TRBJ1-1	CAIEDTMNTEAFF	TGTGCCATTGAGGACACGATGAACACTGAAGCTTTCTTT
.	.	TRBV7-2	TRBJ2-5	CASSSQGPETQYF	TGTGCCAGCAGCTCCCAGGGGCCCGAGACCCAGTACTTC
.	.	TRBV6-2/TRBV6-3	TRBJ2-5	CASSYSTIQETQYF	TGTGCCAGCAGTTACTCGACGATACAAGAGACCCAGTACTTC
.	.	TRBV5-6	TRBJ1-1	CASSLLGPTGEAFF	TGTGCCAGCAGCTTGCTCGGGCCTACAGGTGAAGCTTTCTTT
.	.	TRBV29-1	TRBJ2-3	CSVPTAGRTDTQYF	TGCAGCGTCCCGACGGCCGGCCGCACAGATACGCAGTATTTT
.	.	TRBV9	TRBJ2-1	CASSVYGSANTYNEQFF	TGTGCCAGCAGCGTATACGGGTCAGCGAACACCTACAATGAGCAGTTCTTC
.	.	TRBV2	TRBJ2-5	CASTPNQETQYF	TGTGCCAGCACGCCAAACCAAGAGACCCAGTACTTC
TRBD2	.	TRBV19	TRBJ2-2	CASSPAGLVPGTGELFF	TGTGCCAGTAGTCCGGCGGGACTAGTCCCAGGCACCGGGGAGCTGTTTTTT
.	.	TRBV6-6	TRBJ1-2	CASSPLRGNYGYTF	TGTGCCAGCAGTCCCCTCAGGGGCAACTATGGCTACACCTTC
.	.	TRBV12-3/TRBV12-4	TRBJ2-7	CASSSERRYEQYF	TGTGCCAGCAGTTCGGAGCGGCGCTACGAGCAGTACTTC
.	.	TRBV4-3	TRBJ1-2	CASSQARGTGGYTF	TGCGCCAGCAGCCAAGCCCGCGGGACGGGCGGCTACACCTTC
.	.	TRBV2	TRBJ1-1	CASSLVTEAFF	TGTGCCAGCAGTCTAGTGACTGAAGCTTTCTTT
TRBD1	.	TRBV30	TRBJ2-1	CALRPPGGYNEQFF	TGTGCCCTCCGACCCCCAGGGGGCTACAATGAGCAGTTCTTC
.	.	TRBV20-1	TRBJ2-7	CSARDRFPYEQYF	TGCAGTGCTAGAGACAGATTCCCCTACGAGCAGTACTTC
.	.	TRBV6-2/TRBV6-3	TRBJ2-1	CASSYRRGREQFF	TGTGCCAGCAGTTACCGCAGGGGCAGGGAGCAGTTCTTC
.	.	TRBV18	TRBJ2-5	CASSPNRMSGQETQYF	TGTGCCAGCTCACCAAACAGGATGAGCGGACAAGAGACCCAGTACTTC
TRBD1	.	TRBV27	TRBJ1-5	CASRRKTGGYLSNQPQHF	TGTGCCAGCAGGAGAAAAACAGGGGGCTACCTTAGCAATCAGCCCCAGCATTTT
.	few	TRBV20-1	TRBJ1-1	CSANSEVTEAFF	TGCAGTGCTAATAGTGAGGTTACTGAAGCTTTCTTT
.	.	TRBV18	TRBJ2-3	CASSDGQITDTQYF	TGTGCCAGCTCCGACGGACAAATCACAGATACGCAGTATTTT
TRBD1	.	TRBV5-5	TRBJ2-6	CASSPRTGSSSGANVLTF	TGTGCCAGCAGCCCACGGACAGGTTCAAGCTCTGGGGCCAACGTCCTGACTTTC
TRBD1	.	TRBV5-1	TRBJ2-1	CASSSRQGVNEQFF	TGCGCCAGCAGCTCCCGACAGGGGGTCAATGAGCAGTTCTTC
.	.	TRBV29-1	TRBJ2-7	CSVGASYEQYF	TGCAGCGTTGGGGCTAGCTACGAGCAGTACTTC
.	.	TRBV5-1	TRBJ2-4	CASSLNGGSILLAKNIQYF	TGCGCCAGCAGCTTGAATGGGGGCAGCATCCTCCTAGCCAAAAACATTCAGTACTTC
.	.	TRBV20-1	TRBJ2-7	CSARVDEQYF	TGCAGTGCGAGGGTAGACGAGCAGTACTTC
TRBD2	.	TRBV5-1	TRBJ2-5	CASSLYGTSEETQYF	TGCGCCAGCAGCTTATACGGGACTAGCGAAGAGACCCAGTACTTC
TRBD2	.	TRBV10-2	TRBJ2-7	CASHSGIPPYEQYF	TGCGCCAGCCATAGCGGGATCCCTCCCTACGAGCAGTACTTC
.	once	TRBV9	TRBJ2-5	CASSVAPASEETQYF	TGTGCCAGCAGCGTAGCCCCAGCCTCAGAAGAGACCCAGTACTTC
TRBD1	.	TRBV13	TRBJ2-5	CASGQGAKETQYF	TGTGCCAGCGGACAGGGGGCGAAGGAGACCCAGTACTTC
TRBD1	.	TRBV5-6	TRBJ2-7	CASSLYRGSSYEQYF	TGTGCCAGCAGCTTATACAGGGGGTCCTCCTACGAGCAGTACTTC
.	.	TRBV6-2/TRBV6-3	TRBJ1-5	CASSYGGSSNQPQHF	TGTGCCAGCAGTTACGGGGGCTCGAGCAATCAGCCCCAGCATTTT
TRBD1	.	TRBV5-1	TRBJ1-1	CASSLAAGGTEAFF	TGCGCCAGCAGCTTGGCCGCAGGGGGGACTGAAGCTTTCTTT